There are a few counts of the clone carrying this T cell receptor beta chain. A much larger clone lies one base from this, so it may be a read error. The data were obtained in a study of metastatic and nonmetastatic thyroid tumors. Study details: Comparison of repertoires was carried out across blood and tumor or nodule tissue from malignant and benign thyroid patients.

All patients were untreated before thyroid surgery. MiXCR was used by TCRdb to re-call the PCR reads. Seen here are approximately 25,000 clones, around 15% observed once, and the top ten hold approximately 14%. Germline V gives CDR1 SEHNR, CDR2 FQNEAQ (reference sequence). CDR3 size: 13 residues. This receptor was taken from a female donor with papillary thyroid cancer or a benign thyroid nodule (not recorded which). Some clones in this sample may be carry-over from other donors' samples. The chain joins TRBV7-9 to TRBJ1-1, with D possibly matching TRBD1 (5 bases). Material for sequencing was blood. Here the CDR3 reads CASSLEAGTESFF. CDR3 DNA: TGTGCCAGCAGCTTAGAGGCGGGGACTGAATCTTTCTTT.